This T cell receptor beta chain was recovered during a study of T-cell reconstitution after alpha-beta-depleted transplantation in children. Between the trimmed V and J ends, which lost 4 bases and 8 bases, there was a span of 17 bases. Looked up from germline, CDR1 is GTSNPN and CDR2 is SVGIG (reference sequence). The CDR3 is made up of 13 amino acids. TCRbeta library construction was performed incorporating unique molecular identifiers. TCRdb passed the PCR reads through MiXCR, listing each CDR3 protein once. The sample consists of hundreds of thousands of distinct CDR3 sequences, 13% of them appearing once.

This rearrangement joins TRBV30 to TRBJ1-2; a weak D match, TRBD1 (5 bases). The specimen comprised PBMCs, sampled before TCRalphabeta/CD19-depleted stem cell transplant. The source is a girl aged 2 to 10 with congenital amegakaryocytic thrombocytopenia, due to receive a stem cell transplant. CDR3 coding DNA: TGTGCCTGGAAAGCCCCGTGGAGGGACGGCTACACCTTC. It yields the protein CAWKAPWRDGYTF.